These 2 T cell receptor beta chains were sequenced from one sample in a study of beta chain features in type 1 diabetes. Since all of the isolated RNA was reverse transcribed, expressed TCRB transcripts were what got sequenced. Measured with immunoSEQ multiplex PCR; TCRdb has only the in-frame clones, and not every one. Among around 300,000 clones, 14% were seen once, and the ten largest hold approximately 6.7%. What was sequenced was central memory CD4+ T cells from blood. The receptors were gathered from a young man in good health.

J is TRBJ2-3 and V is TRBV29-1, with D possibly being TRBD1 (5 bases). The CDR3 has 14 residues. Trimming cost V 6 bases and J 1 base, with 14 bases left between them. Germline V lookup: CDR1 SQVTM, CDR2 ANQGSEA. The CDR3 nucleotides read TGCAGCGTCCAAATGCTACAGGGCACAGATACGCAGTATTTT. It codes for CSVQMLQGTDTQYF.

The sample holds many counts of this clone. The rearrangement uses TRBV2 and TRBJ1-1; D might be TRBD1 (5 bases). Germline-derived CDR1 and CDR2 are SNHLY and FYNNEI. The CDR3 is 13 residues long. Trimming stripped 6 bases from V and 6 bases from J, with 14 bases between. This CDR3 reads CASRDRTQSEAFF. DNA for the CDR3: TGTGCCAGCAGAGACAGAACCCAGTCTGAAGCTTTCTTT. Full variable domain (missing parts from reference TRBV2 and TRBJ1-1): EPEVTQTPSHQVTQMGQEVILRCVPISNHLYFYWYRQILGQKVEFLVSFYNNEISEKSEIFDDQFSVERPDGSNFTLKIRSTKLEDSAMYFCASRDRTQSEAFFGQGTRLTVV.